What follows is one T cell receptor beta chain and its context. This entry comes from a study of human T cells and chemical hapten exposure. TCRdb recomputed calls from the RACE reads with MiXCR, one row per CDR3 protein. The data hold around 200,000 distinct CDR3 sequences, with roughly a quarter observed a single time. CDR3 length: 17 amino acids. Time point defined: patch test 3, about 24 weeks after DPC sensitization. Sample treatment: therapeutic diphenylcyclopropenone sensitization with weekly scalp DPC. The TCR was taken from a middle-aged woman with alopecia areata. Some clones in this sample may be carry-over from other donors' samples. The rearrangement links TRBV21-1 to TRBJ2-5; the D segment call TRBD2 is taken from the table without a DNA check. TRBV21-1 is reported as a pseudogene. The sample in question was whole blood, obtained in connection with sensitization to the hapten diphenylcyclopropenone (DPC). The CDR3 region is CASSRPGPPRDQETQYF. The CDR3 nucleotides read TGTGCCAGCAGCAGACCGGGTCCTCCTAGAGACCAAGAGACCCAGTACTTC.